One sample yielded the 15 T cell receptor beta chains listed below, sequenced in a study of blood T cells in healthy people across ages. It was with a sample-barcoded 5' primer and a J-beta primer mix that a second PCR of roughly 7 to 12 cycles was run. TCRdb recomputed calls from the 5' RACE reads with MiXCR, one row per CDR3 protein. Of approximately 900,000 distinct CDR3 sequences in the sample, 25% to 30% were seen once. The data also belong to a second study, concerning T cells of mothers and their children.

Source material: blood. These receptors originate from a middle-aged woman in good health.

As for this clonotype: Since a much larger clone is just one base distant, this may be a read error. The chain links TRBV29-1 to TRBJ2-5; no clear D gene. The V and J ends lost 8 bases and 11 bases respectively, with 21 bases between them. The CDR3 spans 12 residues. Germline V CDR1 and CDR2: SQVTM, ANQGSEA. CDR3 amino acids: CSPQDPGNEQYF. DNA of the CDR3: TGCAGCCCCCAAGACCCAGGCAATGAGCAGTACTTC. Combining the CDR3 with reference TRBV29-1 and TRBJ2-5 gives the whole variable domain SAVISQKPSRDICQRGTSLTIQCQVDSQVTMMFWYRQQPGQSLTLIATANQGSEATYESGFVIDKFPISRPNLTFSTLTVSNMSPEDSSIYLCSPQDPGNEQYFGPGTRLLVL.

The chain employs TRBV20-1 and TRBJ2-1, with 9 bases identical to TRBD2. The CDR3 sequence is 15 residues long. J was trimmed by 8 bases and V by 3 bases; bases with no gene match: 11. Germline CDR1 DFQATT, CDR2 SNEGSKA (reference sequence). CDR3 sequence: CSARGGTSLAHEQFF. CDR3 DNA sequence: TGCAGTGCTAGGGGCGGGACTAGCTTGGCCCATGAGCAGTTCTTC.

This clonotype was picked up one time. J is TRBJ1-6 and V is TRBV11-2; 9 positions agree with TRBD1. With 1 base clipped from V and 7 bases from J, the junction kept 5 bases outside the gene matches. Germline loops: CDR1 SGHAT, CDR2 FQNNGV. The CDR3 runs to 16 residues. The CDR3 DNA follows: TGTGCCAGCAGCTTAGGGGGACAGGGCGCAAATTCACCCCTCCACTTT. Translating it yields CASSLGGQGANSPLHF. Based on the CDR3 plus reference TRBV11-2 and TRBJ1-6, the full variable domain is EAGVAQSPRYKIIEKRQSVAFWCNPISGHATLYWYQQILGQGPKLLIQFQNNGVVDDSQLPKDRFSAERLKGVDSTLKIQPAKLEDSAVYLCASSLGGQGANSPLHFGNGTRLTVT.

The table lists this clonotype with many counts. This rearrangement joins TRBV27 to TRBJ2-5, with D perhaps being TRBD1 or TRBD2 (5 bases each). The CDR3 sequence is 13 residues long. Trimming removed 4 bases from V and 5 bases from J, with 11 bases in between. CDR1 MNHEY and CDR2 SMNVEV come from the germline V gene (reference sequence). The CDR3 DNA reads TGTGCCAGCAGTTCGAGGGGTTGGGAGACCCAGTACTTC. Translating it yields CASSSRGWETQYF.

The chain carries TRBV7-9 and TRBJ2-2; 8 bases align to TRBD1. This CDR3 spans 16 amino acids. V was pared by 5 bases and J by 2 bases, with 7 bases of the junction left unmatched. Germline V CDR1 and CDR2: SEHNR, FQNEAQ (reference sequence). The CDR3 region is CASSEGQGRNTGELFF. The CDR3 nucleotides read TGTGCCAGCAGCGAAGGACAGGGACGAAACACCGGGGAGCTGTTTTTT.

In this sample, this clonotype turned up a few times. This chain uses TRBV3-1 with TRBJ1-5; a weak D match, TRBD1 (5 bases). Germline CDR1 is LGHDT and CDR2 is YNNKEL (reference sequence). The CDR3 runs to 13 residues. The V and J ends lost 6 bases and 7 bases respectively, with 13 bases between them. The CDR3 bases are TGTGCCAGCAGTTCTGGGGACTGGCAGCCCCAGCATTTT. As protein: CASSSGDWQPQHF.

For this clonotype: This likely comes from a read error, as the CDR3 has no conserved phenylalanine or tryptophan at its end. The chain carries TRBV15 and TRBJ1-2; TRBD1 matches 8 bases. Germline CDR1 reads LNHNV; CDR2 reads YYDKDF (reference sequence). This CDR3 region has 15 residues. V was pared by 1 base and J by 3 bases, with 4 bases of the junction left unmatched. The CDR3 loop is CATSRVDRGDYGYTC. CDR3 sequence (DNA): TGTGCCACCAGCAGAGTTGACAGGGGAGACTATGGCTACACCTGC.

Concerning this clonotype: A much larger clone lies a single base off, so this may be a read error. The rearrangement uses TRBV7-9 and TRBJ2-4, with D perhaps assigned TRBD1 or TRBD2 (6 bases each). The J call may not be correct, given that the DNA end is closer to TRBJ2-7. Germline CDR1 and CDR2: SEHNR and FQNEAQ (reference sequence). The CDR3 covers 15 residues. CDR3 loop: CASSFYRDCTYEQYF. CDR3 nucleotides: TGTGCCAGCAGCTTTTACAGGGACTGTACCTACGAGCAGTACTTC.

This clonotype was seen only a few times. V is TRBV27 and J is TRBJ2-6; TRBD1 agrees at 7 bases. Unmatched junction bases numbered 10, after V lost 6 bases and J lost 2 bases. Germline V gene sequence: CDR1 MNHEY, CDR2 SMNVEV (reference sequence). CDR3 size: 17 residues. The CDR3 loop is CASSLDRRRAGANVLTF. DNA for the CDR3: TGTGCCAGCAGCTTGGACAGGAGAAGAGCTGGGGCCAACGTCCTGACTTTC.

The chain has TRBV20-1 and TRBJ2-3; D perhaps matches TRBD2 (6 bases). The CDR3 length is 15 residues. The germline V gene has CDR1 DFQATT and CDR2 SNEGSKA (reference sequence). V was pared by 1 base and J by 2 bases, with 13 bases between. CDR3 sequence (DNA): TGCAGTGCTAGAGTGATAGGACTAAACACAGATACGCAGTATTTT. It translates to CSARVIGLNTDTQYF.

This chain uses TRBV7-2 with TRBJ2-3; TRBD2 matches at 9 bases. V trimming: 3 bases; J trimming: 3 bases; junction bases outside the gene matches: 7. Per the germline V gene, CDR1 is SGHTA and CDR2 is FQGNSA. This CDR3 has 16 residues. The DNA for the CDR3 is TGTGCCAGCAGCTTCACAGCGGGGGGCGAGACAGATACGCAGTATTTT. Residues: CASSFTAGGETDTQYF.

This chain joins TRBV6-5 and TRBJ2-3; D remains unclear. The CDR3 covers 14 residues. Germline V gene lookup returns CDR1 MNHEY and CDR2 SVGAGI. Trimming cost V 2 bases and J 2 bases, with 8 bases left between them. This chain's CDR3 is CASSYAWDTDTQYF. CDR3 coding DNA: TGTGCCAGCAGTTACGCCTGGGACACAGATACGCAGTATTTT.

This clonotype was observed many times. The chain couples TRBV6-1 to TRBJ1-1; the match to TRBD1 covers 7 bases. The V segment lost 6 bases and the J segment 4 bases; nucleotides outside the gene matches: 8. This CDR3 has 14 amino acids. Germline loops: CDR1 MNHNS, CDR2 SASEGT. The CDR3, as DNA: TGTGCCAGCAGCCTGTACAGGGGCTCCACTGAAGCTTTCTTT. Protein product: CASSLYRGSTEAFF.

This clonotype was counted ten times or more. The V gene is TRBV20-1, the J gene TRBJ1-5, with D possibly TRBD1 on 6 matching bases. The V gene's germline CDR1 is DFQATT and CDR2 SNEGSKA (reference sequence). The CDR3 is 18 amino acids. The V and J ends lost 4 bases and 2 bases respectively, with 24 bases between them. The CDR3 sequence: CSATDQGFGLYGNQPQHF. CDR3 nucleotides: TGCAGTGCTACCGACCAGGGGTTTGGGCTCTATGGCAATCAGCCCCAGCATTTT.

This clonotype was observed at least ten times. The V gene is TRBV2, the J gene TRBJ1-1; D not resolved. The CDR3 runs to 12 residues. Trimming took off 6 bases at V and 2 bases at J, with 7 bases between the two ends. Germline lookup yields CDR1 SNHLY and CDR2 FYNNEI. CDR3 residues: CASRPDNTEAFF. CDR3 bases: TGTGCCAGCAGACCCGACAACACTGAAGCTTTCTTT.